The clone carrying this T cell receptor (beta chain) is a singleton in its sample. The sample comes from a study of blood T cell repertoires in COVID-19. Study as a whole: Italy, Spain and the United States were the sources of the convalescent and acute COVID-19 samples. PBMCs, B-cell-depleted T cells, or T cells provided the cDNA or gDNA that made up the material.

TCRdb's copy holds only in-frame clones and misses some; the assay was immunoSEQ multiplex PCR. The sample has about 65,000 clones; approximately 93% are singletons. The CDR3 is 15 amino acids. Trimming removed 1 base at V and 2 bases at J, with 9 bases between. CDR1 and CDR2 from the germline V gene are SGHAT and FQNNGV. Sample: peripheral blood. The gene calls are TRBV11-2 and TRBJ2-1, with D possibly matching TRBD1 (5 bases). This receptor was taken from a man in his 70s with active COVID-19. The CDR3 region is CASSLVPTAYNEQFF. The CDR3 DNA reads TGTGCCAGCAGCTTAGTTCCGACAGCCTACAATGAGCAGTTCTTC.